What follows is one T cell receptor beta chain and its context. Thawed, overnight-rested PBMC were stained with GMM-loaded CD1B tetramer, viability dye and anti-CD3, then sorted. The CD1B tetramers carried C32 glucose monomycolate purified from Rhodococcus equi. PBMC for tetramer sorting were first depleted of CD14-expressing monocytes. Each donor contributed 80,000 to 100,000 sorted tetramer-negative cells. This record comes from a study of T cells in tuberculosis. Overall study context: T cells were selected with CD1B tetramers loaded with glucose monomycolate. Study-wide findings and caveats: The stringent gate may have excluded weak CD1B-GMM tetramer binders.

From germline, CDR1 is SGHAT and CDR2 FQNNGV. The CDR3 runs 17 residues. The V gene end was trimmed by 3 bases and the J gene end by 1 base; junction bases not matched to a gene: 8. Assay used: immunoSEQ multiplex PCR; TCRdb lists only in-frame clones, some missing. Of about 58,000 clones listed, 88% are singletons. The specimen sequenced was CD1b-GMM tetramer-negative cells sorted from PBMCs. The origin of this receptor is an adult woman with latent tuberculosis. The chain couples TRBV11-2 to TRBJ2-3, with 9 bases identical to TRBD2. CDR3: CASSLGLSGRGTDTQYF. As DNA, the CDR3 is TGTGCCAGCAGCTTGGGGCTTAGCGGGAGAGGCACAGATACGCAGTATTTT.